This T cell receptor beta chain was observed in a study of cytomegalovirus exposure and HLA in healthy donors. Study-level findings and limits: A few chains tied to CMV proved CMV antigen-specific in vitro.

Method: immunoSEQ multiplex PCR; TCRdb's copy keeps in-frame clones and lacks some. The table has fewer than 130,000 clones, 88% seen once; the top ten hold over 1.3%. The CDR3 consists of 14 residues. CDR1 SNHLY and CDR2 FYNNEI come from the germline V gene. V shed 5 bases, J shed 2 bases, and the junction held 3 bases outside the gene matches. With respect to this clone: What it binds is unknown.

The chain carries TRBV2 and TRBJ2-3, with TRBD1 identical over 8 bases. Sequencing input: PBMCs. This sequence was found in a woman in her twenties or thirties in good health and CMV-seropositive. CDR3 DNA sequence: TGTGCCAGCAGTAAGGACAGGGTCACAGATACGCAGTATTTT. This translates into CASSKDRVTDTQYF.